The 14 T cell receptor beta chains below were found in one sample sequenced in a study of blood T cell repertoires in COVID-19. Measured with immunoSEQ multiplex PCR; TCRdb has only the in-frame clones, and not every one. Of 300,000 to 400,000 clones in the sample, over 90% are singletons; the top ten hold 3.5% to 5%. Material: PBMCs or T cells enriched from blood (not recorded which). All receptors come from a woman aged 25 to 39 who had been exposed to COVID-19.

This chain links TRBV7-6 with TRBJ1-1; D gene unclear. This CDR3 is 13 amino acids long. Germline lookup yields CDR1 SGHVS and CDR2 FNYEAQ. Trimming left V 1 base short and J 5 bases short, with 8 bases between. This CDR3 reads CASSLEWRTEAFF. CDR3 coding DNA: TGTGCCAGCAGCTTAGAATGGAGGACTGAAGCTTTCTTT. Full variable domain (remainder filled in from reference TRBV7-6 and TRBJ1-1): GAGVSQSPRYKVTKRGQDVALRCDPISGHVSLYWYRQALGQGPEFLTYFNYEAQQDKSGLPNDRFSAERPEGSISTLTIQRTEQRDSAMYRCASSLEWRTEAFFGQGTRLTVV.

The CDR3 bases are TGTGCCAGCAGAACCCCAGGGGCTGAGCGCTACACCTTC. It translates to CASRTPGAERYTF. The V call is TRBV6-5, the J call TRBJ1-2, with D possibly being TRBD1 (6 bases). This CDR3 has 13 residues. The V end was cut by 6 bases, the J end by 9 bases, with 17 bases between. In germline, CDR1 is MNHEY, CDR2 SVGAGI.

The genes are TRBV5-1 and TRBJ1-5; TRBD1 matches 7 bases. CDR3 size: 13 residues. V lost 4 bases and J lost 8; bases outside the gene matches: 6. Germline values: CDR1 SGHRS, CDR2 YFSETQ. CDR3 residues: CASSTGESEPQHF. CDR3 DNA sequence: TGCGCCAGCAGCACAGGGGAATCAGAGCCCCAGCATTTT.

V and J are TRBV27 and TRBJ2-3, with 12 bases identical to TRBD2. Per germline, CDR1 MNHEY and CDR2 SMNVEV (reference sequence). V was clipped by 8 bases and J by 6 bases; unmatched bases: 12. The CDR3 totals 16 residues. CDR3 in amino acids: CASGLAGTTGLDTQYF. DNA for the CDR3: TGTGCCAGCGGACTAGCGGGGACCACGGGCCTGGATACGCAGTATTTT.

V and J are TRBV7-2 and TRBJ1-1, with 7 bases matching TRBD1. This CDR3 has 17 residues. Germline V lookup: CDR1 SGHTA, CDR2 FQGNSA. The ends lost 1 base at V and 3 bases at J; junction bases unmatched: 11. The DNA for the CDR3 is TGTGCCAGCAGCTTAGTGGGGGAACAGGGGCGGGACACTGAAGCTTTCTTT. Translation: CASSLVGEQGRDTEAFF.

V and J are TRBV9 and TRBJ2-1, with D unresolved. Germline assignment: CDR1 SGDLS and CDR2 YYNGEE. Trimming removed 0 bases from V and 3 bases from J, with 7 bases in between. The CDR3 consists of 14 residues. The CDR3 protein is CASSVVLDYNEQFF. As DNA, the CDR3 is TGTGCCAGCAGCGTAGTGCTAGACTACAATGAGCAGTTCTTC.

The chain combines TRBV9 with TRBJ1-2, with TRBD1 matching 8 bases. Germline CDR1 reads SGDLS; CDR2 reads YYNGEE. The junction had 3 bases not matched to a gene; V was cut back by 3 bases and J by 2 bases. This CDR3 has 14 amino acids. Here the CDR3 DNA reads TGTGCCAGCAGCGGGACAGGGTCGAACTATGGCTACACCTTC. Translating it yields CASSGTGSNYGYTF.

The chain has TRBV4-3 and TRBJ2-3; 7 positions match TRBD2. Looked up from germline, CDR1 is LGHNA and CDR2 is YSLEER. The CDR3 totals 16 residues. Trimming at V came to 0 bases and at J to 2 bases, leaving 5 bases not matched to a gene. The CDR3 DNA follows: TGCGCCAGCAGCCAAGAAACTAGCGTTTTCACAGATACGCAGTATTTT. Amino acids: CASSQETSVFTDTQYF.

This clone turned up a few times. The V call is TRBV27, the J call TRBJ1-3, with D possibly TRBD1 on 6 matching bases. The CDR3 is 13 amino acids. Germline lookup yields CDR1 MNHEY and CDR2 SMNVEV (reference sequence). Trimming removed 6 bases at V and 6 bases at J, with 12 bases between. The CDR3 sequence is CASSRGPENTIYF. For the CDR3, the DNA is TGTGCCAGCAGCAGGGGTCCCGAAAACACCATATATTTT.

The chain is built from TRBV7-3 and TRBJ2-1, with TRBD2 matching 7 bases. The V gene end was trimmed by 1 base and the J gene end by 3 bases; junction bases not matched to a gene: 15. This CDR3 comprises 19 residues. CDR1 is SGHTA, CDR2 FQGTGA, per germline. DNA of the CDR3: TGTGCCAGCAGCTTAATGGTGTGGGGGGGACCACTAAGCTACAATGAGCAGTTCTTC. Translating gives CASSLMVWGGPLSYNEQFF.

The rearrangement uses TRBV5-8 and TRBJ2-1; the D gene is possibly TRBD2 (7 bases). Trimming removed 1 base from V and 7 bases from J, with 15 bases in between. The CDR3 is 15 amino acids. Germline CDR1 is SGHTS and CDR2 is YDEGEE. CDR3 region: CASSLMGGLPNEQFF. The CDR3 DNA follows: TGTGCCAGCAGCTTGATGGGGGGGCTTCCTAATGAGCAGTTCTTC.

This chain connects TRBV9 to TRBJ2-2, with 9 bases fitting TRBD2. Germline values: CDR1 SGDLS, CDR2 YYNGEE. J lost 5 bases, V lost 4 bases, and 15 bases had no gene match. This CDR3 has 18 amino acids. The CDR3 reads CASSSRGGPTADTGELFF. The DNA for the CDR3 is TGTGCCAGCAGCTCGCGGGGGGGCCCTACCGCGGATACCGGGGAGCTGTTTTTT.

This rearrangement joins TRBV19 to TRBJ1-4, with D possibly TRBD1 on 6 matching bases. The CDR3 sequence is 15 residues long. V lost 2 bases, J lost 4 bases, and 11 bases lay in between. The germline gives CDR1 LNHDA, CDR2 SQIVND (reference sequence). The CDR3 nucleotides are TGTGCCAGTAGTATACGAACAGGGATTAATGAAAAACTGTTTTTT. It specifies CASSIRTGINEKLFF. Full variable domain (rest looked up from reference TRBV19 and TRBJ1-4): DGGITQSPKYLFRKEGQNVTLSCEQNLNHDAMYWYRQDPGQGLRLIYYSQIVNDFQKGDIAEGYSVSREKKESFPLTVTSAQKNPTAFYLCASSIRTGINEKLFFGSGTQLSVL.

V and J are TRBV7-2 and TRBJ1-1; 7 bases map to TRBD1. Trimming removed 5 bases from V and 4 bases from J; junction bases left unmatched: 7. CDR1 is SGHTA, CDR2 FQGNSA, per germline. This CDR3 region has 14 residues. The CDR3 protein is CASSLTGDGTEAFF. In nucleotides, the CDR3 is TGTGCCAGCAGCCTCACAGGGGACGGCACTGAAGCTTTCTTT. The entire variable domain, with the rest obtained from reference TRBV7-2 and TRBJ1-1, is as follows: GAGVSQSPSNKVTEKGKDVELRCDPISGHTALYWYRQSLGQGLEFLIYFQGNSAPDKSGLPSDRFSAERTGGSVSTLTIQRTQQEDSAVYLCASSLTGDGTEAFFGQGTRLTVV.